The 4 T cell receptor beta chains below come from one sample, sequenced in a study of beta chain features in type 1 diabetes. Since all of the isolated RNA was reverse transcribed, expressed TCRB transcripts were what got sequenced. Only in-frame clones appear in the TCRdb table, and some are missing; sequencing was by immunoSEQ multiplex PCR. The sample shows fewer than 900,000 clones, 15% to 20% of them seen only once. Sample: naive CD4+ T cells from blood. The receptors stem from a woman under 30 in good health.

The chain couples TRBV27 to TRBJ2-7; 9 positions match TRBD2. The CDR3 sequence is 15 residues long. Looked up from germline, CDR1 is MNHEY and CDR2 is SMNVEV (reference sequence). V lost 6 bases to trimming and J lost 0 bases; unmatched junction nucleotides: 6. The CDR3 here is CASRSLAGSSYEQYF. In nucleotides, the CDR3 is TGTGCCAGCAGATCTCTAGCGGGATCCTCCTACGAGCAGTACTTC.

The V call is TRBV27, the J call TRBJ2-3, with 7 bases aligning to TRBD2. The V gene end was trimmed by 2 bases and the J gene end by 4 bases; junction bases not matched to a gene: 6. The CDR3 has 15 residues. Germline V gene lookup returns CDR1 MNHEY and CDR2 SMNVEV (reference sequence). This CDR3 is CASSLGGRGADTQYF. In DNA form, the CDR3 reads TGTGCCAGCAGTTTAGGCGGGAGAGGGGCAGATACGCAGTATTTT.

V is TRBV18 and J is TRBJ2-7; 7 bases map to TRBD1. This CDR3 has 13 residues. In germline, CDR1 is KGHSH, CDR2 LQKENI. The V gene end was trimmed by 4 bases and the J gene end by 5 bases; junction bases not matched to a gene: 5. The CDR3 loop reads CASSRDGTDEQYF. CDR3 nucleotide sequence: TGTGCCAGCTCACGAGACGGGACAGACGAGCAGTACTTC.

V usage is TRBV7-2 and J usage is TRBJ2-7; 11 positions agree with TRBD2. The CDR3 totals 14 residues. From germline, CDR1 is SGHTA and CDR2 FQGNSA. After removal of 5 bases from V and 5 bases from J, the junction contained 5 bases not matched to a gene. CDR3 protein: CASSATSGINEQYF. CDR3 coding DNA: TGTGCCAGCAGCGCGACTAGCGGGATTAACGAGCAGTACTTC.